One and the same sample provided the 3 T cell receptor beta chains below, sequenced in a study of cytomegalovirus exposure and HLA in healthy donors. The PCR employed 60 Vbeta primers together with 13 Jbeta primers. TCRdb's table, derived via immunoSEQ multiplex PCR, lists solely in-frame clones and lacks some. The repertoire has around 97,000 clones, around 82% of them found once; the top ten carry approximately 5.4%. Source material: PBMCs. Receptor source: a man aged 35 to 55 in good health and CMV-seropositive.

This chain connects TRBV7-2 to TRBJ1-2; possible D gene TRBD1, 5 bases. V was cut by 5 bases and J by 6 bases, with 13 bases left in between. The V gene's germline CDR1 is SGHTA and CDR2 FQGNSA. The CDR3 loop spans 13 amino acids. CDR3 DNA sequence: TGTGCCAGCAGCGGGTCCAGGGAAGATGGCTACACCTTC. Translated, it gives CASSGSREDGYTF.

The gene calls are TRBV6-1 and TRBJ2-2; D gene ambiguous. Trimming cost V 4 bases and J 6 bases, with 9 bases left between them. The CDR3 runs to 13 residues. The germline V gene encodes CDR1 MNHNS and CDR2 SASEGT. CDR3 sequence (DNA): TGTGCCAGCAGTGGCACAGAAGCCGGGGAGCTGTTTTTT. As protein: CASSGTEAGELFF.

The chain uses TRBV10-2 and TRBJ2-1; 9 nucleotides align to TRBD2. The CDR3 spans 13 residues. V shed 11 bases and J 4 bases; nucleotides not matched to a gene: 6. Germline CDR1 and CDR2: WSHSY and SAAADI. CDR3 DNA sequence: TGCGCCCCTCGGGCGGGGGGGTACAATGAGCAGTTCTTC. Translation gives CAPRAGGYNEQFF.